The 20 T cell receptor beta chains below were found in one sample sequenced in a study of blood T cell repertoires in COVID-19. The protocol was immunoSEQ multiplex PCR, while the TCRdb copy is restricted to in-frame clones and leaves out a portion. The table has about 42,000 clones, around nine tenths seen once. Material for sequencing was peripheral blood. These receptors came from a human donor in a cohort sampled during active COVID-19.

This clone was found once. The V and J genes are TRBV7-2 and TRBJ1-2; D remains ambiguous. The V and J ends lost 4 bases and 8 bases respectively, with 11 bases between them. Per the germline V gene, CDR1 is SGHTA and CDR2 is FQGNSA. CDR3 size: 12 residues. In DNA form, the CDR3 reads TGTGCCAGCAGCTCCCGGGGAAGCGGCTACACCTTC. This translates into CASSSRGSGYTF.

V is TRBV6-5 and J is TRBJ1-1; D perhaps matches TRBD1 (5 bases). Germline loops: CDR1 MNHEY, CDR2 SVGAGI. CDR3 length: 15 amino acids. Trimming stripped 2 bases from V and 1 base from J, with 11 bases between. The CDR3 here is CASSYDRPSNTEAFF. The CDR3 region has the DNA TGTGCCAGCAGTTACGACAGACCTTCGAACACTGAAGCTTTCTTT.

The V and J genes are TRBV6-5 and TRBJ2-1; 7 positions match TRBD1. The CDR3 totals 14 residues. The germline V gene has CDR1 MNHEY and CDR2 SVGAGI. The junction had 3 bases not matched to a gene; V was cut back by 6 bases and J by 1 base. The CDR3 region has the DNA TGTGCCAGCAGCCCGGGACAGTCCTACAATGAGCAGTTCTTC. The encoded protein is CASSPGQSYNEQFF.

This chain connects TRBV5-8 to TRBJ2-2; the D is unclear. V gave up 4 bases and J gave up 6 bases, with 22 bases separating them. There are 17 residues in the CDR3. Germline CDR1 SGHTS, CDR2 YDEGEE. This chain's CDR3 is CASSPRKTGSYAGELFF. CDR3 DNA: TGTGCCAGCAGCCCTCGGAAGACGGGTTCGTACGCCGGGGAGCTGTTTTTT.

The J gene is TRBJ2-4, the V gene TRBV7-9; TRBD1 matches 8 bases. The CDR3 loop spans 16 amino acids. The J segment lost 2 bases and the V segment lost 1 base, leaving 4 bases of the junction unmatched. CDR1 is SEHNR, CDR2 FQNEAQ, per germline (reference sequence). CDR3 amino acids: CASSLVRTGTKNIQYF. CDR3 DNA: TGTGCCAGCAGCTTAGTAAGGACAGGGACCAAAAACATTCAGTACTTC.

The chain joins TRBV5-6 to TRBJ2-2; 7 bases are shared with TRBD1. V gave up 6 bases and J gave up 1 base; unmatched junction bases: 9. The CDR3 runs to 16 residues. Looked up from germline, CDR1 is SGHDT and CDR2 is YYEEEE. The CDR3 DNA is TGTGCCAGCACCTATCTCCGGGACAGGAACACCGGGGAGCTGTTTTTT. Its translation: CASTYLRDRNTGELFF.

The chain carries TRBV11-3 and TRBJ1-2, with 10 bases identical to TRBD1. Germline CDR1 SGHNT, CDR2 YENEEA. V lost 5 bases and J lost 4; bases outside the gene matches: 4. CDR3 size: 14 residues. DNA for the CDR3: TGTGCCAGCAGCCGAGGACAGGGGGGCTATGGCTACACCTTC. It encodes CASSRGQGGYGYTF.

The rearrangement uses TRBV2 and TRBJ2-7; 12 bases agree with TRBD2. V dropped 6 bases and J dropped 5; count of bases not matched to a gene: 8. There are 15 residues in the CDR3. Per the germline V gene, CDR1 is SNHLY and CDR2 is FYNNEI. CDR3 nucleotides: TGTGCCAGCAGCGAGGCTAGCGGGGGGGCCGACGAGCAGTACTTC. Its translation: CASSEASGGADEQYF. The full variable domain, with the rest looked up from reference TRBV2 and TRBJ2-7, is EPEVTQTPSHQVTQMGQEVILRCVPISNHLYFYWYRQILGQKVEFLVSFYNNEISEKSEIFDDQFSVERPDGSNFTLKIRSTKLEDSAMYFCASSEASGGADEQYFGPGTRLTVT.

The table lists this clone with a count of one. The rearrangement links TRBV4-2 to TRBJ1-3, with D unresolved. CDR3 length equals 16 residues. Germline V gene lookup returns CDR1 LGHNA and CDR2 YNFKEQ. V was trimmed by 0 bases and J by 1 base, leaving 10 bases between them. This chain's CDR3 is CASSQDTGGSGNTIYF. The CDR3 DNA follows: TGTGCCAGCAGCCAAGATACGGGAGGGTCTGGAAACACCATATATTTT.

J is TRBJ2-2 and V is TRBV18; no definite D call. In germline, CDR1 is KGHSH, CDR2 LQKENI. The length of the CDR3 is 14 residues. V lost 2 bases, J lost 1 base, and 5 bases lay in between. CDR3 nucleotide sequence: TGTGCCAGCTCACCATCCGTGAACACCGGGGAGCTGTTTTTT. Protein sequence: CASSPSVNTGELFF.

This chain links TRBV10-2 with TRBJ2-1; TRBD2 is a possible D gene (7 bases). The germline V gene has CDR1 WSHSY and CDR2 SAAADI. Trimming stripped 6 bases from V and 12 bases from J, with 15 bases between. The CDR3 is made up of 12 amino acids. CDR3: CASRGGVSAQFF. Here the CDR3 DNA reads TGCGCCAGCAGAGGGGGGGTTTCGGCGCAGTTCTTC.

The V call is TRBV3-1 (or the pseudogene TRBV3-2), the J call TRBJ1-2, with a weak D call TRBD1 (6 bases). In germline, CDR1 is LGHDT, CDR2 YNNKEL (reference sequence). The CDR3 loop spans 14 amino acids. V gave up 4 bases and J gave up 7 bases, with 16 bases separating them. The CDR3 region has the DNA TGTGCCAGCAGCCTTGAACGGGGGGCGGGTGGCTACACCTTC. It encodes CASSLERGAGGYTF.

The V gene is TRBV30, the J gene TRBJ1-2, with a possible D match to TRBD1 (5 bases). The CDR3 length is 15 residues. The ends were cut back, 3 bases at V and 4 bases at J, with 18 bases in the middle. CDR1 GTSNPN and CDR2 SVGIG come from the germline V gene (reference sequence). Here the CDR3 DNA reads TGTGCCTGGAGCGGCCAGGGAGGGGAGTTCTATGGCTACACCTTC. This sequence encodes CAWSGQGGEFYGYTF.

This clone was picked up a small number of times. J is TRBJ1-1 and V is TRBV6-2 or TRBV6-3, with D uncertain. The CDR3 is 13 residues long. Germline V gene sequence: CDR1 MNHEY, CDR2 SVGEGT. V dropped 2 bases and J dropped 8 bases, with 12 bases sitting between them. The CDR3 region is CASSYLGRKEAFF. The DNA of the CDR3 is TGTGCCAGCAGTTACCTGGGCCGCAAAGAAGCTTTCTTT.

The CDR3 nucleotides are TGTGCCAGCAGTCAGGGGCCTTCCTACGAGCAGTACTTC. It specifies CASSQGPSYEQYF. V gene TRBV7-8 combines with J gene TRBJ2-7; D is perhaps TRBD1 (6 bases). Trimming stripped 6 bases from V and 1 base from J, with 10 bases between. The germline V gene encodes CDR1 SGHVS and CDR2 FQNEAQ. This CDR3 spans 13 amino acids.

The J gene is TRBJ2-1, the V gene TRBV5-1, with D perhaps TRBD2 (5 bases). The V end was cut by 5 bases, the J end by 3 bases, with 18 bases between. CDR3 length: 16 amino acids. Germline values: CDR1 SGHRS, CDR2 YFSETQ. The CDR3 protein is CASSRESGPLYNEQFF. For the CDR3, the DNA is TGCGCCAGCAGTCGTGAGAGCGGTCCCCTCTACAATGAGCAGTTCTTC.

CDR3 protein: CASSPSSRAEQYF. In DNA form, the CDR3 reads TGTGCCAGCTCACCATCGTCGAGGGCCGAGCAGTACTTC. The chain has TRBV18 and TRBJ2-7, with D tentatively TRBD2 (5 bases). This CDR3 contains 13 residues. V dropped 2 bases and J dropped 6 bases, with 11 bases sitting between them. Germline V lookup: CDR1 KGHSH, CDR2 LQKENI.

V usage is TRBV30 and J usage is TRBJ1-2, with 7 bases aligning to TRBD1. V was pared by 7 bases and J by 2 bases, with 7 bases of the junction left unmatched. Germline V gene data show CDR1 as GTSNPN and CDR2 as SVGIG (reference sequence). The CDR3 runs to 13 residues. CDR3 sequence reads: CASVWGQNYGYTF. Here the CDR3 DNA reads TGTGCCTCGGTCTGGGGACAGAACTATGGCTACACCTTC.

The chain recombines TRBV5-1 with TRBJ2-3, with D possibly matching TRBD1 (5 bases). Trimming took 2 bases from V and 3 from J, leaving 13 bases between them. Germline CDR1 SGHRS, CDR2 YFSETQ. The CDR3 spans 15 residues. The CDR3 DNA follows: TGCGCCAGCAGCTTCGGGCAGGGTGGGACAGATACGCAGTATTTT. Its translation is CASSFGQGGTDTQYF.

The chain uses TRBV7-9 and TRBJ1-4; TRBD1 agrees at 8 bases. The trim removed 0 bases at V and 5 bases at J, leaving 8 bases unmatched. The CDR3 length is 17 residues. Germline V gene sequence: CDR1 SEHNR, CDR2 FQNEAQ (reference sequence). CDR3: CASSLAPGTGLNEKLFF. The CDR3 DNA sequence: TGTGCCAGCAGCTTAGCACCTGGGACAGGTCTCAATGAAAAACTGTTTTTT.